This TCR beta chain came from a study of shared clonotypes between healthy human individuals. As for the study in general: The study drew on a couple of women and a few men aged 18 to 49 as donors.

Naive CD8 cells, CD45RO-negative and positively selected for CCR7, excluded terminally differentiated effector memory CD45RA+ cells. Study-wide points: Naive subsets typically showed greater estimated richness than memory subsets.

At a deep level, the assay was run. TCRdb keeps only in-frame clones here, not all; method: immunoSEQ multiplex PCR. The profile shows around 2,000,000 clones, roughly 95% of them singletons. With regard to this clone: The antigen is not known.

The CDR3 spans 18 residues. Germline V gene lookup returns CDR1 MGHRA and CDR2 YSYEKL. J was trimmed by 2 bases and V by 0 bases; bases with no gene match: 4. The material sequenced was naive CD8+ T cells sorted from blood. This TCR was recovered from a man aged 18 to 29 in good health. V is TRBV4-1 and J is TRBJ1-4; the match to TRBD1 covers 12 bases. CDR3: CASSQDGTGGSTNEKLFF. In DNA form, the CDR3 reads TGCGCCAGCAGCCAAGATGGGACAGGGGGCTCGACTAATGAAAAACTGTTTTTT.